These 14 T cell receptor beta chains share one sample of origin, sequenced in a study of OX40 agonist ivuxolimab in advanced cancers. Generated by immunoSEQ multiplex PCR, the TCRdb table keeps only in-frame clones and is missing some. The sample gives fewer than 100,000 clones, nearly 90% of which show up once; 0.15% to 0.2% is in the top ten. The sample was CD4+ or CD8+ T cells sorted from blood, taken in a trial of the OX40 agonist ivuxolimab. Source of these receptors: an adult with an advanced solid tumor such as melanoma, head and neck, liver or kidney cancer.

The chain carries TRBV15 and TRBJ1-6; D is unclear. V was clipped by 3 bases and J by 0 bases, with 9 bases between them. Germline CDR1 is LNHNV and CDR2 is YYDKDF (reference sequence). The CDR3 length is 16 residues. Here the CDR3 DNA reads TGTGCCACCAGCAGTCGACTGCACTCCTATAATTCACCCCTCCACTTT. Translation: CATSSRLHSYNSPLHF.

CDR3 nucleotide sequence: TGTGCCAGCCGTCGGGGGGGATCCTATGGCTACACCTTC. It specifies CASRRGGSYGYTF. This chain links TRBV28 with TRBJ1-2, with D possibly TRBD1 on 5 matching bases. Per germline, CDR1 MDHEN and CDR2 SYDVKM. Trimming took off 8 bases at V and 4 bases at J, with 14 bases between the two ends. CDR3 size: 13 residues.

Details on this clone: The sample holds other DNA sequences that translate to the same CDR3. J is TRBJ1-2 and V is TRBV10-1; the D is unclear. This CDR3 region has 13 residues. Trimming removed 0 bases from V and 4 bases from J, with 6 bases in between. From germline, CDR1 is WNHNN and CDR2 SYGVQD (reference sequence). The DNA for the CDR3 is TGCGCCAGCAGTGAGTCTGGCGGCTATGGCTACACCTTC. Protein product: CASSESGGYGYTF.

V is TRBV23-1 and J is TRBJ2-7, with D tentatively TRBD1 or TRBD2 (5 bases each). TRBV23-1 is classed as an ORF, of uncertain function. Trimming cost V 6 bases and J 0 bases, with 12 bases left between them. CDR3 length: 14 amino acids. CDR3 in DNA: TGCGCCAGCAGCCGGGACGGCCCCTCCTACGAGCAGTACGTC. Its translation is CASSRDGPSYEQYV.

V gene TRBV2 combines with J gene TRBJ2-7, with 14 bases aligning to TRBD2. CDR3 length: 19 residues. Germline CDR1 reads SNHLY; CDR2 reads FYNNEI. The junction had 9 bases not matched to a gene; V was cut back by 2 bases and J by 0 bases. CDR3 sequence reads: CASSETLGLAGGFSYEQYV. The DNA for the CDR3 is TGTGCCAGCAGTGAAACACTCGGACTAGCGGGGGGCTTCTCCTACGAGCAGTACGTC.

This chain joins TRBV29-1 and TRBJ2-7; D unresolved. Germline loops: CDR1 SQVTM, CDR2 ANQGSEA. The V end lost 5 bases, the J end lost 4 bases, and 18 bases lay between the germline ends. The CDR3 is 14 residues long. This CDR3 is CSVSHPTGLYEQYF. CDR3 DNA sequence: TGCAGCGTTTCACATCCAACTGGGTTGTACGAGCAGTACTTC.

This rearrangement joins TRBV4-2 to TRBJ2-2; no definite D call. Trimming stripped 1 base from V and 6 bases from J, with 12 bases between. Germline V gene data show CDR1 as LGHNA and CDR2 as YNFKEQ. The CDR3 covers 15 residues. CDR3 coding DNA: TGTGCCAGCAGCCAAGTGTTAGCCCAGTCCGGGGAGCTGTTTTTT. Translation gives CASSQVLAQSGELFF.

This clone was picked up one time. The chain is built from TRBV7-3 and TRBJ2-2; 7 bases are a match to TRBD2. Germline CDR1 reads SGHTA; CDR2 reads FQGTGA. The CDR3 sequence is 14 residues long. V gave up 3 bases and J gave up 5 bases; unmatched junction bases: 3. CDR3 protein: CASSLGRETGELFF. Written as DNA, the CDR3 is TGTGCCAGCAGCTTGGGGCGGGAGACCGGGGAGCTGTTTTTT.

Comments on this clone: The junction departs from germline at one end; a sequencing error may be responsible. The chain has TRBV5-1 and TRBJ2-1; D is perhaps TRBD2 (6 bases). The CDR3 is made up of 13 amino acids. Germline V gene sequence: CDR1 SGHRS, CDR2 YFSETQ. The CDR3 DNA reads as TGCGCCAGCAGTTTGGGGACTCTCGATGAGCAGTTCTTC. Protein sequence: CASSLGTLDEQFF.

Points on this clone: Other DNA sequences in this sample translate to the same CDR3. The chain carries TRBV5-1 and TRBJ1-1; 8 nucleotides match TRBD1. CDR1 and CDR2 from the germline V gene are SGHRS and YFSETQ. The length of the CDR3 is 14 residues. With 1 base clipped from V and 6 bases from J, the junction kept 5 bases outside the gene matches. In DNA, the CDR3 is TGCGCCAGCAGCTTGTCCCAGGGGGCTCCTGAAGCTTTCTTT. Protein sequence: CASSLSQGAPEAFF.

V gene TRBV2 combines with J gene TRBJ1-6; 9 nucleotides align to TRBD1. The junction had 4 bases not matched to a gene; V was cut back by 6 bases and J by 7 bases. The CDR3 extends over 14 amino acids. Germline CDR1 SNHLY, CDR2 FYNNEI. The CDR3 sequence: CASRSTGGNSPLHF. The DNA for the CDR3 is TGTGCCAGCAGGTCTACAGGGGGCAATTCACCCCTCCACTTT.

V usage is TRBV5-4 and J usage is TRBJ2-2; tentative D call: TRBD1 (6 bases). V shed 0 bases and J shed 6 bases, with 18 bases lying between them. Germline assignment: CDR1 SGHNT and CDR2 YYREEE (reference sequence). This CDR3 region has 17 residues. CDR3: CASSLAGTIGFPGELFF. The CDR3 DNA reads TGTGCCAGCAGCTTGGCCGGGACAATTGGTTTTCCCGGGGAGCTGTTTTTT.

The genes are TRBV5-1 and TRBJ2-1, with a possible D match to TRBD1 (6 bases). There are 15 residues in the CDR3. The germline CDR1 and CDR2 sequences are SGHRS and YFSETQ. Trimming took off 4 bases at V and 2 bases at J, with 13 bases between the two ends. Here the CDR3 reads CASSLGAATYNEQFF. The CDR3 DNA sequence: TGCGCCAGCAGCCTGGGGGCGGCGACCTACAATGAGCAGTTCTTC.

This rearrangement joins TRBV11-2 to TRBJ1-2; D gene unclear. The CDR3 consists of 15 residues. The V end was cut by 0 bases, the J end by 0 bases, with 8 bases between. The V gene's germline CDR1 is SGHAT and CDR2 FQNNGV. CDR3 nucleotides: TGTGCCAGCAGCTTAGATCGGGTTGCTAACTATGGCTACACCTTC. Protein: CASSLDRVANYGYTF.